The next 30 T cell receptor beta chains were all read from a single sample in a study of blood T cells in healthy people across ages. For the second PCR, which ran for about 7 to 11 cycles, a sample-barcoded 5' primer and a J-beta primer mix were used. TCRdb used MiXCR to reprocess the 5' RACE reads, holding one entry per CDR3 protein. The sample records roughly 550,000 distinct CDR3 sequences, approximately 25% being singletons. The same sample was also used in a study of T cells of mothers and their children.

Material: blood. These receptors were obtained from a boy aged 5-17 years in good health.

The chain joins TRBV11-2 to TRBJ2-7; 7 positions agree with TRBD2. Germline V lookup: CDR1 SGHAT, CDR2 FQNNGV. Unmatched junction bases numbered 12, after V lost 3 bases and J lost 1 base. The CDR3 is 17 residues long. The CDR3 here is CASSLGPSSGVSYEQYF. As DNA, the CDR3 is TGTGCCAGCAGCTTGGGGCCCTCCAGCGGGGTATCCTACGAGCAGTACTTC.

In DNA form, the CDR3 reads TGTGCCAGCAGTGTAAGGGACGGCTCCTTTCCAGCTAACTATGGCTACACCTTC. Encoded protein: CASSVRDGSFPANYGYTF. The chain couples TRBV2 to TRBJ1-2, with a weak D call TRBD1 (5 bases). From germline, CDR1 is SNHLY and CDR2 FYNNEI. This CDR3 has 18 residues. The V gene lost 4 bases and the J gene lost 0 bases, with 21 bases spanning the gap.

This clonotype was seen once. The chain uses TRBV14 and TRBJ2-3, with D hard to call. The V end lost 4 bases, the J end lost 2 bases, and 7 bases lay between the germline ends. Germline assignment: CDR1 SGHDN and CDR2 FVKESK. The CDR3 is 13 residues long. CDR3 region: CASSRVITDTQYF. The CDR3 coding sequence is TGTGCCAGCAGCCGGGTGATCACAGATACGCAGTATTTT.

This chain links TRBV30 with TRBJ2-7, with D perhaps being TRBD1 or TRBD2 (6 bases each). V lost 3 bases and J lost 0, with 15 bases in between. Germline CDR1 GTSNPN, CDR2 SVGIG (reference sequence). This CDR3 comprises 15 residues. CDR3 in DNA: TGTGCCTGGAGGATGGGGGGCGCCCCCTCCTACGAGCAGTACTTC. Its translation is CAWRMGGAPSYEQYF.

The chain links TRBV7-3 to TRBJ2-7, with a tentative D call TRBD2 (6 bases). This CDR3 is built from 14 residues. The V gene's germline CDR1 is SGHTA and CDR2 FQGTGA. V was shortened by 4 bases and J by 2 bases, with 12 bases between the two germline ends. CDR3 sequence (DNA): TGTGCCAGCAGCTCTATTAGCGGACCCTACGAGCAGTACTTC. Translating it yields CASSSISGPYEQYF.

This clonotype was detected a few times. This chain links TRBV4-3 with TRBJ1-2, with 9 bases aligning to TRBD1. Per the germline V gene, CDR1 is LGHNA and CDR2 is YSLEER. V lost 4 bases and J lost 4; bases outside the gene matches: 4. This CDR3 comprises 14 residues. CDR3 DNA sequence: TGCGCCAGCAGCCCCCCGGGACAGGGCTATGGCTACACCTTC. It yields the protein CASSPPGQGYGYTF.

This chain links TRBV4-2 with TRBJ2-1; 7 nucleotides agree with TRBD2. Germline-derived CDR1 and CDR2 are LGHNA and YNFKEQ. The J segment lost 0 bases and the V segment lost 2 bases, leaving 16 bases of the junction unmatched. The CDR3 runs 20 residues. CDR3 coding DNA: TGTGCCAGCAGCCAACTTAGCCCTATTCCAGCGGGGAGCTCCTACAATGAGCAGTTCTTC. Protein product: CASSQLSPIPAGSSYNEQFF.

The table lists this clonotype with a few counts. The chain links TRBV7-2 to TRBJ2-5; 11 nucleotides line up with TRBD2. The J call could be wrong; TRBJ2-1 is a better fit for the DNA end. The CDR3 loop spans 15 amino acids. Germline V gene sequence: CDR1 SGHTA, CDR2 FQGNSA. The CDR3: CASSLVAGGLDEQFF. CDR3 nucleotides: TGTGCCAGCAGCTTAGTAGCGGGAGGGCTGGATGAGCAGTTCTTC.

In this sample, this clonotype turned up a few times. This rearrangement joins TRBV3-1 to TRBJ2-5; D not certain. The end of the DNA aligns better with TRBJ2-7, so the J call may be wrong. CDR1 LGHDT and CDR2 YNNKEL come from the germline V gene (reference sequence). CDR3 size: 16 residues. The CDR3 DNA follows: TGTGCCAGCAGCCCCTTCCGGACCGAGAGCTCCTACGAGCAGTACTTC. Translation gives CASSPFRTESSYEQYF.

V usage is TRBV29-1 and J usage is TRBJ1-2, with 12 bases that match TRBD1. The germline V gene encodes CDR1 SQVTM and CDR2 ANQGSEA. Trimming at V came to 6 bases and at J to 4 bases, leaving 6 bases not matched to a gene. The CDR3 runs to 14 residues. As DNA, the CDR3 is TGCAGCGTAGGTCCGGGACAGGGGGCCTATGGCTACACCTTC. It specifies CSVGPGQGAYGYTF.

This clonotype was seen only a few times. This may be a read error: a much more frequent sequence differs by one nucleotide. The chain is built from TRBV4-3 and TRBJ1-2, with 9 bases fitting TRBD1. Germline CDR1 reads LGHNA; CDR2 reads YSLEER. Trimming removed 4 bases from V and 8 bases from J; junction bases left unmatched: 11. The CDR3 runs 15 residues. CDR3 residues: CASSRERGTGQGYTF. In nucleotides, the CDR3 is TGCGCCAGCAGCCGAGAGAGGGGGACAGGGCAAGGCTACACCTTC.

The rearrangement links TRBV6-1 to TRBJ2-2, with D tentatively TRBD2 (7 bases). V was trimmed by 2 bases and J by 6 bases, leaving 13 bases between them. The germline V gene has CDR1 MNHNS and CDR2 SASEGT. The CDR3 covers 15 residues. The CDR3 DNA is TGTGCCAGCAGTGAAAATCGGGGGGCGGCCGGGGAGCTGTTTTTT. Translating it yields CASSENRGAAGELFF.

This clonotype was counted only a few times. In DNA form, the CDR3 reads TGTGCCAGCAGTCGGACCCCCCGGGGGACTGAAGCTTTCTTT. Protein product: CASSRTPRGTEAFF. The genes are TRBV6-2 or TRBV6-3 and TRBJ1-1; D may be TRBD1 (5 bases). Germline loops: CDR1 MNHEY, CDR2 SVGEGT. Trimming took 5 bases from V and 5 from J, leaving 15 bases between them. The CDR3 runs to 14 residues.

V usage is TRBV5-5 and J usage is TRBJ2-7; maybe TRBD2 (6 bases). The CDR3 spans 15 residues. Germline V gene data show CDR1 as SGHKS and CDR2 as YYEKEE (reference sequence). V gave up 3 bases and J gave up 5 bases, with 18 bases separating them. The CDR3 sequence is CASSWGEEGTHEQYF. CDR3 coding DNA: TGTGCCAGCAGCTGGGGGGAAGAGGGAACCCACGAGCAGTACTTC. Supplemented by reference TRBV5-5 and TRBJ2-7, the full variable domain reads DAGVTQSPTHLIKTRGQQVTLRCSPISGHKSVSWYQQVLGQGPQFIFQYYEKEERGRGNFPDRFSARQFPNYSSELNVNALLLGDSALYLCASSWGEEGTHEQYFGPGTRLTVT.

The sample holds a few counts of this clonotype. The rearrangement links TRBV4-3 to TRBJ1-4; 8 nucleotides align to TRBD1. The CDR3 spans 14 residues. CDR1 is LGHNA, CDR2 YSLEER, per germline. After removal of 0 bases from V and 7 bases from J, the junction contained 1 base not matched to a gene. The CDR3 coding sequence is TGCGCCAGCAGCCAAGACCAGGGGGCTGAAAAACTGTTTTTT. The encoded protein is CASSQDQGAEKLFF.

The V call is TRBV10-3, the J call TRBJ2-1; 7 bases agree with TRBD2. V shed 3 bases, J shed 3 bases, and the junction held 2 bases outside the gene matches. Germline lookup yields CDR1 ENHRY and CDR2 SYGVKD. The CDR3 is made up of 14 amino acids. The CDR3 here is CAISDLADYNEQFF. CDR3 DNA: TGTGCCATCAGTGACCTAGCGGACTACAATGAGCAGTTCTTC.

This chain links TRBV29-1 with TRBJ2-3; TRBD1 matches 7 bases. There are 12 residues in the CDR3. J lost 6 bases, V lost 7 bases, and 7 bases had no gene match. CDR1 is SQVTM, CDR2 ANQGSEA, per germline. The CDR3 region has the DNA TGCAGCGCAGGACAGGTCAGCGATACGCAGTATTTT. Amino acid sequence: CSAGQVSDTQYF.

This clonotype was seen only a few times. The chain uses TRBV7-2 and TRBJ2-3; D call uncertain. Trimming took 1 base from V and 3 from J, leaving 5 bases between them. CDR3 length: 13 residues. The germline V gene encodes CDR1 SGHTA and CDR2 FQGNSA. The chain's CDR3 is CASSLGATDTQYF. Written as DNA, the CDR3 is TGTGCCAGCAGCTTAGGGGCGACAGATACGCAGTATTTT.

The CDR3 is CASSQGPGGVAEAFF. As DNA, the CDR3 is TGCGCCAGCAGCCAAGGCCCAGGAGGGGTGGCTGAAGCTTTCTTT. This sequence joins TRBV4-1 and TRBJ1-1; maybe TRBD1 (5 bases). Germline values: CDR1 MGHRA, CDR2 YSYEKL. The CDR3 is 15 amino acids. The germline V and J ends were trimmed by 1 base and 6 bases, with 15 bases remaining between them.

In this sample, this clonotype turned up a few times. The CDR3 here is CASSRIAGGPGNEQFF. CDR3 bases: TGTGCCAGCAGTCGAATAGCGGGGGGGCCCGGGAATGAGCAGTTCTTC. The chain uses TRBV6-2 or TRBV6-3 and TRBJ2-1; 11 bases are shared with TRBD2. The CDR3 runs 16 residues. J gave up 7 bases and V 5 bases, and 10 bases lay outside the gene matches. CDR1 and CDR2 (germline): MNHEY, SVGEGT.

This clonotype was counted a few times. The chain combines TRBV29-1 with TRBJ2-7; D not resolved. CDR3 size: 15 residues. Deletions cut 3 bases from V and 0 bases from J, with 15 bases between. In germline, CDR1 is SQVTM, CDR2 ANQGSEA. CDR3 nucleotide sequence: TGCAGCGTTGAGTCTCCGGATGGGGACTCCTACGAGCAGTACTTC. Translated, it gives CSVESPDGDSYEQYF.

This clonotype was recorded a few times. The V call is TRBV28, the J call TRBJ2-5; 8 nucleotides agree with TRBD2. Germline V gives CDR1 MDHEN, CDR2 SYDVKM. Trimming removed 3 bases from V and 7 bases from J; junction bases left unmatched: 7. CDR3 length: 14 amino acids. The CDR3 here is CASSFAGGLGTQYF. The CDR3 DNA reads as TGTGCCAGCAGTTTTGCGGGGGGACTTGGGACCCAGTACTTC.

Only a few counts were recorded for this clonotype. The chain links TRBV5-1 to TRBJ2-2; perhaps TRBD2 as D (6 bases). V was pared by 0 bases and J by 1 base, with 7 bases between. Germline-derived CDR1 and CDR2 are SGHRS and YFSETQ. This CDR3 has 15 residues. The CDR3 here is CASSLAGVNTGELFF. CDR3 bases: TGCGCCAGCAGCTTGGCGGGAGTGAACACCGGGGAGCTGTTTTTT.

V usage is TRBV5-5 and J usage is TRBJ1-2; D call uncertain. V shed 0 bases and J shed 4 bases, with 13 bases lying between them. The length of the CDR3 is 15 residues. Germline assignment: CDR1 SGHKS and CDR2 YYEKEE (reference sequence). CDR3 in amino acids: CASSLELGRTYGYTF. The CDR3 DNA follows: TGTGCCAGCAGCTTGGAATTGGGTCGGACCTATGGCTACACCTTC.

CDR3 in DNA: TGTGCCAGCAGTTTCCCACAAACTAATGGCTACACCTTC. Translating gives CASSFPQTNGYTF. The rearrangement joins TRBV28 to TRBJ1-2; D is ambiguous. V was trimmed by 3 bases and J by 6 bases, leaving 11 bases between them. CDR1 MDHEN and CDR2 SYDVKM come from the germline V gene. The CDR3 runs to 13 residues.

This clonotype has just a few counts. The genes are TRBV27 and TRBJ1-1; D is possibly TRBD1 (5 bases). The CDR3 covers 13 residues. V was trimmed by 10 bases and J by 4 bases, leaving 16 bases between them. CDR1 and CDR2 (germline): MNHEY, SMNVEV (reference sequence). The CDR3 sequence: CATRQLGSTEAFF. In nucleotides, the CDR3 is TGTGCCACTCGACAGCTCGGGAGCACTGAAGCTTTCTTT.

The V and J genes are TRBV4-1 and TRBJ1-5; D is unclear. The germline CDR1 and CDR2 sequences are MGHRA and YSYEKL. Trimming removed 2 bases from V and 2 bases from J, with 13 bases in between. The CDR3 sequence is 16 residues long. The CDR3 sequence: CASSQTTALGNQPQHF. For the CDR3, the DNA is TGCGCCAGCAGCCAAACCACAGCTCTCGGCAATCAGCCCCAGCATTTT.

V usage is TRBV11-2 and J usage is TRBJ2-7; 9 nucleotides agree with TRBD1. J lost 0 bases, V lost 2 bases, and 8 bases had no gene match. The CDR3 has 17 residues. Germline V gene lookup returns CDR1 SGHAT and CDR2 FQNNGV. The CDR3 DNA sequence: TGTGCCAGCAGCTTATCTCCTTGGACAGGGGCCTCCTACGAGCAGTACTTC. It yields the protein CASSLSPWTGASYEQYF.

V usage is TRBV7-2 and J usage is TRBJ2-3; D uncertain. The CDR3 is made up of 12 amino acids. Germline-derived CDR1 and CDR2 are SGHTA and FQGNSA. The V end was cut by 9 bases, the J end by 1 base, with 8 bases between. The CDR3: CASLVGTDTQYF. CDR3 in DNA: TGTGCCAGTCTAGTGGGCACAGATACGCAGTATTTT.

V usage is TRBV15 and J usage is TRBJ2-5; the D call may be TRBD1 or TRBD2 (5 bases each). Germline loops: CDR1 LNHNV, CDR2 YYDKDF (reference sequence). Trimming shortened V by 0 bases and J by 5 bases, and 13 bases separated the two germline ends. This CDR3 is 15 amino acids long. The CDR3 sequence is CATSRDPQGRETQYF. The DNA of the CDR3 is TGTGCCACCAGCAGAGATCCTCAGGGACGGGAGACCCAGTACTTC.